The T cell receptor beta chain described here comes from a study of blood T cell repertoires in COVID-19. Study-wide background: Collection of acute and convalescent COVID-19 samples took place in the United States, Italy and Spain.

Germline V lookup: CDR1 SGHTA, CDR2 FQGNSA. J was trimmed by 2 bases and V by 5 bases; bases with no gene match: 2. CDR3 length equals 13 residues. This clone was recorded only once. Original handling: Amplification of reference gene primers was used by the study to estimate nucleated cell counts. Measured with immunoSEQ multiplex PCR; TCRdb has only the in-frame clones, and not every one. V, J and clone size reflect that table, while D and trimming were determined from the DNA. The top ten hold about 9.1% of the sample, which has around 64,000 clones, roughly 89% seen once. The source of this sequence is a human donor in a cohort sampled during active COVID-19. Sequencing was performed on peripheral blood. V gene TRBV7-2 combines with J gene TRBJ2-5, with TRBD2 identical over 7 bases. CDR3 bases: TGTGCCAGCAGCGCGGGGGTACAAGAGACCCAGTACTTC. The encoded protein is CASSAGVQETQYF.